These 6 T cell receptor beta chains share one sample of origin, sequenced in a study of metastatic and nonmetastatic thyroid tumors. Using MiXCR, TCRdb reanalyzed the PCR reads. The repertoire has thousands of clones, approximately 34% of them found once; the top ten carry around 23%. Thyroid surgery had not been preceded by any treatment in any patient. The sample consisted of tumor tissue. Receptors originate from a female donor with papillary thyroid cancer or a benign thyroid nodule (not recorded which). Some clones in this sample may be carry-over from other donors' samples.

This clone is deemed medium-sized. This rearrangement joins TRBV6-1 to TRBJ1-4; D may be TRBD1 (5 bases). There are 13 residues in the CDR3. Germline V lookup: CDR1 MNHNS, CDR2 SASEGT. V lost 6 bases, J lost 7 bases, and 12 bases lay in between. CDR3 bases: TGTGCCAGCAGACCTACAGGACGTGAAAAACTGTTTTTT. Its translation is CASRPTGREKLFF.

The sample holds a few counts of this clone. V is TRBV6-2 or TRBV6-3 and J is TRBJ1-2; a weak D match, TRBD1 (5 bases). This CDR3 has 17 residues. Germline assignment: CDR1 MNHEY and CDR2 SVGEGT. V was pared by 0 bases and J by 8 bases, with 22 bases between. CDR3 nucleotide sequence: TGTGCCAGCAGTTACTCTTGGGGGAGATTAAGCTTATCAGGCTACACCTTC. It codes for CASSYSWGRLSLSGYTF.

This clone was seen a few times. The junction departs from germline at one end; a sequencing error may be responsible. The rearrangement links TRBV28 to TRBJ1-1; TRBD1 might be the D (5 bases). The germline CDR1 and CDR2 sequences are MDHEN and SYDVKM. This CDR3 contains 16 residues. In DNA, the CDR3 is TGTGCCAGCAGTTTATCACCAGGGTCGATGAACACTGGAGCTTTCTTT. Residues: CASSLSPGSMNTGAFF.

By frequency in the sample, this clone is medium-sized. The gene calls are TRBV9 and TRBJ1-2; possibly TRBD1 for D (5 bases). Deletions cut 0 bases from V and 4 bases from J, with 7 bases between. The CDR3 length is 13 residues. The germline V gene has CDR1 SGDLS and CDR2 YYNGEE. The CDR3 region is CASSVDGGYGYTF. CDR3 in DNA: TGTGCCAGCAGCGTAGACGGGGGCTATGGCTACACCTTC.

The V call is TRBV20-1, the J call TRBJ2-7, with 8 bases matching TRBD2. Losses at the gene ends were 1 base for V and 4 bases for J; bases not matched to a gene: 12. The CDR3 extends over 16 amino acids. CDR1 is DFQATT, CDR2 SNEGSKA, per germline (reference sequence). CDR3 coding DNA: TGCAGTGCTAGAGGCCAGGGACTAGTAGCGGAATACGAGCAGTACTTC. Its translation is CSARGQGLVAEYEQYF.

The chain is built from TRBV20-1 and TRBJ1-2; TRBD1 matches at 8 bases. The CDR3 covers 18 residues. V shed 2 bases, J shed 6 bases, and the junction held 20 bases outside the gene matches. The germline V gene has CDR1 DFQATT and CDR2 SNEGSKA (reference sequence). CDR3 amino acids: CSARRPGQATRGVDGYTF. CDR3 bases: TGCAGTGCTAGAAGGCCGGGACAGGCTACGAGGGGGGTGGATGGCTACACCTTC.